The 14 T cell receptor beta chains given below trace back to one sample, sequenced in a study of identical twins. TCRdb re-called the 5' RACE reads through MiXCR, storing one row per CDR3 protein. The data hold approximately 500,000 distinct CDR3 sequences, with 20% to 25% observed a single time. The sample was also reused in another study, on T cells expressing NK-cell markers.

Input material: CD4+ T cells sorted from blood. Every receptor here comes from a woman aged 18 to 35 in good health.

This clonotype was seen more than once but under ten times. The chain recombines TRBV20-1 with TRBJ1-6, with D perhaps matching TRBD1 (5 bases). The CDR3 totals 16 residues. Germline V gene lookup returns CDR1 DFQATT and CDR2 SNEGSKA (reference sequence). The V gene lost 3 bases and the J gene lost 0 bases, with 12 bases spanning the gap. The chain's CDR3 is CSARVGLSSYNSPLHF. The CDR3 DNA is TGCAGTGCTAGGGTGGGGCTAAGCTCCTATAATTCACCCCTCCACTTT.

The chain links TRBV12-3 or TRBV12-4 to TRBJ2-1; D perhaps matches TRBD2 (5 bases). The CDR3 is made up of 14 amino acids. Trimming shortened V by 3 bases and J by 2 bases, and 8 bases separated the two germline ends. CDR3 coding DNA: TGTGCCAGCAGTTTCCAGCGGACCTACAATGAGCAGTTCTTC. Its translation: CASSFQRTYNEQFF.

The chain joins TRBV3-1 to TRBJ2-6; possible D gene TRBD2, 6 bases. CDR1 and CDR2 from the germline V gene are LGHDT and YNNKEL (reference sequence). V shed 1 base and J shed 2 bases, with 6 bases lying between them. The CDR3 is 15 amino acids. The CDR3 sequence: CASSQAGAGANVLTF. CDR3 in DNA: TGTGCCAGCAGCCAAGCGGGAGCTGGGGCCAACGTCCTGACTTTC.

The V gene is TRBV7-9, the J gene TRBJ2-4; D may be TRBD1 (5 bases). The V gene's germline CDR1 is SEHNR and CDR2 FQNEAQ (reference sequence). Trimming cost V 2 bases and J 0 bases, with 14 bases left between them. The CDR3 has 17 residues. In DNA form, the CDR3 reads TGTGCCAGCAGCTTATCCCGACAGCTACTAGCCAAAAACATTCAGTACTTC. Translation gives CASSLSRQLLAKNIQYF.

The chain carries TRBV3-1 and TRBJ2-1; 7 bases agree with TRBD2. This CDR3 spans 14 amino acids. The J segment lost 8 bases and the V segment lost 2 bases, leaving 6 bases of the junction unmatched. Germline V lookup: CDR1 LGHDT, CDR2 YNNKEL (reference sequence). The CDR3 DNA is TGTGCCAGCAGCCAACAACTAGCGAGGGATGAGCAGTTCTTC. Amino acids: CASSQQLARDEQFF.

The rearrangement joins TRBV9 to TRBJ2-5, with 8 positions matching TRBD1. Germline assignment: CDR1 SGDLS and CDR2 YYNGEE. V gave up 0 bases and J gave up 1 base; unmatched junction bases: 5. The CDR3 is made up of 16 amino acids. Here the CDR3 reads CASSVAPGQAQETQYF. The CDR3 region has the DNA TGTGCCAGCAGCGTAGCTCCGGGACAGGCCCAAGAGACCCAGTACTTC. Combining the CDR3 with reference TRBV9 and TRBJ2-5 gives the whole variable domain DSGVTQTPKHLITATGQRVTLRCSPRSGDLSVYWYQQSLDQGLQFLIQYYNGEERAKGNILERFSAQQFPDLHSELNLSSLELGDSALYFCASSVAPGQAQETQYFGPGTRLLVL.

Concerning this clonotype: At one boundary the junction diverges from the germline segment, which might be a read error. This rearrangement joins TRBV20-1 to TRBJ2-2; D might be TRBD1 (5 bases). Germline values: CDR1 DFQATT, CDR2 SNEGSKA (reference sequence). This CDR3 contains 15 residues. The CDR3 DNA sequence: TGCAGTGTTAGAGACGCCAGGGCGAACACCGGGGAGCTGTTTTTT. This translates into CSVRDARANTGELFF.

The chain uses TRBV29-1 and TRBJ2-5; D not resolved. In germline, CDR1 is SQVTM, CDR2 ANQGSEA. V was trimmed by 4 bases and J by 2 bases, leaving 11 bases between them. The CDR3 has 13 residues. The CDR3 sequence is CSVALRRQETQYF. The DNA of the CDR3 is TGCAGCGTTGCTTTGAGGCGGCAAGAGACCCAGTACTTC.

This clonotype has only a few counts. This chain connects TRBV20-1 to TRBJ1-4; the D gene is possibly TRBD1 (5 bases). The CDR3 covers 13 residues. The V and J ends lost 3 bases and 8 bases respectively, with 13 bases between them. Germline lookup yields CDR1 DFQATT and CDR2 SNEGSKA (reference sequence). CDR3 DNA sequence: TGCAGTGCTAGCGGGGGGTGGAGCGAAAAACTGTTTTTT. Translating it yields CSASGGWSEKLFF.

The chain is built from TRBV20-1 and TRBJ2-5; TRBD2 aligns across 10 bases. Germline-derived CDR1 and CDR2 are DFQATT and SNEGSKA (reference sequence). The CDR3 has 16 residues. CDR3 sequence: CSRFRSGRAVQETQYF. The DNA of the CDR3 is TGCAGCCGCTTCCGGAGCGGGAGGGCCGTCCAAGAGACCCAGTACTTC.

In its sample, this clonotype was seen a few times. This chain joins TRBV6-5 and TRBJ2-5; a possible D gene is TRBD2 (5 bases). The CDR3 contains 14 residues. With 4 bases removed from V and 3 bases from J, the gap between germline ends came to 12 bases. Per germline, CDR1 MNHEY and CDR2 SVGAGI. CDR3 nucleotides: TGTGCCAGCAGTTCCCAACGGGGAAAAGAGACCCAGTACTTC. It encodes CASSSQRGKETQYF.

V gene TRBV12-5 combines with J gene TRBJ1-5, with TRBD1 matching 8 bases. This CDR3 is built from 16 residues. The V and J ends lost 2 bases and 5 bases, in that order; junction bases with no gene match: 8. Germline CDR1 is LGHNT and CDR2 is FRNRAP. The CDR3 sequence: CASGLLASGGHQPQHF. DNA for the CDR3: TGTGCTAGTGGTTTGCTCGCCTCAGGGGGCCATCAGCCCCAGCATTTT.

This clonotype has just a few counts. The chain has TRBV29-1 and TRBJ2-1; tentative D call: TRBD2 (6 bases). CDR3 length: 12 residues. Germline V gene lookup returns CDR1 SQVTM and CDR2 ANQGSEA. V was trimmed by 3 bases and J by 3 bases, leaving 6 bases between them. The CDR3 spells CSVETSYNEQFF. CDR3 nucleotide sequence: TGCAGCGTTGAGACTAGCTACAATGAGCAGTTCTTC.

The table lists this clonotype with a few counts. The chain carries TRBV2 and TRBJ2-4; D gene ambiguous. The germline V gene encodes CDR1 SNHLY and CDR2 FYNNEI. Trimming took off 3 bases at V and 0 bases at J, with 9 bases between the two ends. CDR3 size: 15 residues. For the CDR3, the DNA is TGTGCCAGCAGTGAGAAGGTTCTAGCCAAAAACATTCAGTACTTC. It translates to CASSEKVLAKNIQYF.